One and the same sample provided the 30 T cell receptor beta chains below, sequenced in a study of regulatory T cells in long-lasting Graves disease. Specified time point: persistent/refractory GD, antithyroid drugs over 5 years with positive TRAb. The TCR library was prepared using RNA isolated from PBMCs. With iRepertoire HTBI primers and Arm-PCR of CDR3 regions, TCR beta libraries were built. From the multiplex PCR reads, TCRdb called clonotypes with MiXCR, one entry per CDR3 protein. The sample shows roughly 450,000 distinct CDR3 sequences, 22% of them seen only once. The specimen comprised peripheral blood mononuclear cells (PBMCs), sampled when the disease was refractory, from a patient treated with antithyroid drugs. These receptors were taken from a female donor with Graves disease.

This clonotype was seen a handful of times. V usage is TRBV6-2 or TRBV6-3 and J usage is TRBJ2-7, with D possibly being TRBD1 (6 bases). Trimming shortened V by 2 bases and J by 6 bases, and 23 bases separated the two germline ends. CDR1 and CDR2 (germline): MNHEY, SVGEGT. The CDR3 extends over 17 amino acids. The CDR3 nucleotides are TGTGCCAGCAGTTACATCTATCTTATGGCAGGGGCGGGCGAGCAGTACTTC. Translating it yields CASSYIYLMAGAGEQYF.

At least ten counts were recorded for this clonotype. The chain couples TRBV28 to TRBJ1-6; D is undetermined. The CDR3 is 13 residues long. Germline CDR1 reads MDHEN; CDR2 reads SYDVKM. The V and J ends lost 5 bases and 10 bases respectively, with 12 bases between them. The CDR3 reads CASSLGRQSPLHF. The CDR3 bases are TGTGCCAGCAGTCTCGGACGGCAGTCACCCCTCCACTTT.

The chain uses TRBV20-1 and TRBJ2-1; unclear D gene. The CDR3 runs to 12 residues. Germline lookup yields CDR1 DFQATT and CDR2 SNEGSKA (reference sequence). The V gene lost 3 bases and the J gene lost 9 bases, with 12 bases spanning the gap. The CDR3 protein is CSASTPSTEQFF. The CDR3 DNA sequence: TGCAGTGCTAGTACTCCAAGCACTGAGCAGTTCTTC.

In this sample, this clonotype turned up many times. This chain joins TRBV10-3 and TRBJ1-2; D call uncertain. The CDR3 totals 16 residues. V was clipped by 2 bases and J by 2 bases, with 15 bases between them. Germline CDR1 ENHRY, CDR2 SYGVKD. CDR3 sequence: CAISEGKLVGNYGYTF. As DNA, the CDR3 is TGTGCCATCAGTGAGGGAAAACTCGTGGGAAACTATGGCTACACCTTC.

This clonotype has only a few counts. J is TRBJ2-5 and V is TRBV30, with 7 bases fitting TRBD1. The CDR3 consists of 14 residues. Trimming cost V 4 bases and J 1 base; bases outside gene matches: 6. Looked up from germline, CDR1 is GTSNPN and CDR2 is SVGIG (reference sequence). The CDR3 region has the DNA TGTGCCTGGACCAGGGGGTCCACCCAAGAGACCCAGTACTTC. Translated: CAWTRGSTQETQYF.

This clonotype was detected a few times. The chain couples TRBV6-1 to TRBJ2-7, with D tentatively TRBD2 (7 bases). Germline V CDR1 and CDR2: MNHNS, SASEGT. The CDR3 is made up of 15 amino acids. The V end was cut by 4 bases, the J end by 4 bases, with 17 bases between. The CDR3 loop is CASSARWGGEYEQYF. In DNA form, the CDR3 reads TGTGCCAGCAGTGCGAGATGGGGGGGCGAGTACGAGCAGTACTTC.

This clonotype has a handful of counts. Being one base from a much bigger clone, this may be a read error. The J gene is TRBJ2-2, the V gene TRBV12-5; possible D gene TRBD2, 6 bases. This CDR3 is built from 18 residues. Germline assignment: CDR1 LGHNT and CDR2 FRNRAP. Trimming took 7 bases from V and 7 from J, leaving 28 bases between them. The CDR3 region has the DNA TGTGCTAGTGCCTCGGGGGAGGTTATGCTGAGTTCCATCGGGGAGCTGTTTTTT. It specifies CASASGEVMLSSIGELFF.

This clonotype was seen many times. The CDR3 spells CASSPGREQYF. CDR3 nucleotides: TGTGCCAGCAGCCCAGGGCGCGAGCAGTACTTC. The chain uses TRBV6-1 and TRBJ2-7; weak D call: TRBD1 (5 bases). The V gene lost 6 bases and the J gene lost 6 bases, with 9 bases spanning the gap. In germline, CDR1 is MNHNS, CDR2 SASEGT. The CDR3 totals 11 residues.

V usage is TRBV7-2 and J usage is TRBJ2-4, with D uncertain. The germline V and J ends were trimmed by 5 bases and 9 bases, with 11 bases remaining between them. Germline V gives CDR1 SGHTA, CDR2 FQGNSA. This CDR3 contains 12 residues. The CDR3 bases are TGTACCAGCAGCCCGACGCCGGGCATTCAGTACTTC. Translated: CTSSPTPGIQYF.

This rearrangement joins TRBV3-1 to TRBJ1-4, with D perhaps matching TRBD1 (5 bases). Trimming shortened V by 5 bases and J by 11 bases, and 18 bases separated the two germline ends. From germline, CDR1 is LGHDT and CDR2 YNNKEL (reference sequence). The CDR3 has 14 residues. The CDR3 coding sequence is TGTGCCAGCAGCACCCGGGACGGGGAGGAGAAACTGTTTTTT. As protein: CASSTRDGEEKLFF.

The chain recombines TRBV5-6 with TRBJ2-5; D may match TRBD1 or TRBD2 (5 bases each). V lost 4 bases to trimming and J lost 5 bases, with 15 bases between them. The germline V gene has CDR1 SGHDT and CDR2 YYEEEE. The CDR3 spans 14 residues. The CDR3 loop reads CASSRGYEDETQYF. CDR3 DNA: TGTGCCAGCAGCCGGGGCTACGAGGATGAGACCCAGTACTTC.

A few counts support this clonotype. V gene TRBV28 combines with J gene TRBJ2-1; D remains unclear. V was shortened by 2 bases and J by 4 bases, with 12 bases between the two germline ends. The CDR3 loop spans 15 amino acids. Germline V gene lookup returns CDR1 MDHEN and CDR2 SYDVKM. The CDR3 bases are TGTGCCAGCAGTTTAACGGTTTCTAAGTACAATGAGCAGTTCTTC. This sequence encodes CASSLTVSKYNEQFF.

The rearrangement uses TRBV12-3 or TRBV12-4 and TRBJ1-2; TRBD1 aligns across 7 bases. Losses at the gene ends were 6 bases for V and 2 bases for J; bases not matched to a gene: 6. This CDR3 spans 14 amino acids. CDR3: CASSPSTGNYGYTF. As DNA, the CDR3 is TGTGCCAGCAGCCCATCGACAGGGAACTATGGCTACACCTTC.

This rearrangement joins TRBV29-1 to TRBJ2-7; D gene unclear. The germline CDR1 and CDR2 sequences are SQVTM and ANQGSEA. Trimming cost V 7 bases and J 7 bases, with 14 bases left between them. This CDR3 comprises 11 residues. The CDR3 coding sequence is TGCAGCGGGCACCTCCGAGGAGAGCAGTACTTC. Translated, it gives CSGHLRGEQYF.

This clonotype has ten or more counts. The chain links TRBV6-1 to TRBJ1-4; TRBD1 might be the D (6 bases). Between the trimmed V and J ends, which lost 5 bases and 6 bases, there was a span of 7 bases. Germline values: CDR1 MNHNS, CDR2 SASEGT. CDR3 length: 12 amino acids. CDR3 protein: CASSHRDEKLFF. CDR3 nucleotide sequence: TGTGCCAGCAGTCACAGGGATGAAAAACTGTTTTTT.

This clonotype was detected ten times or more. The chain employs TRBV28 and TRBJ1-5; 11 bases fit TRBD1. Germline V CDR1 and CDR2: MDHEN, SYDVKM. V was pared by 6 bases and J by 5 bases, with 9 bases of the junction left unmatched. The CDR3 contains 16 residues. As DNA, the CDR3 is TGTGCCAGCAGCATCTTGGACAGGGGGCGAGATCAGCCCCAGCATTTT. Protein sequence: CASSILDRGRDQPQHF.

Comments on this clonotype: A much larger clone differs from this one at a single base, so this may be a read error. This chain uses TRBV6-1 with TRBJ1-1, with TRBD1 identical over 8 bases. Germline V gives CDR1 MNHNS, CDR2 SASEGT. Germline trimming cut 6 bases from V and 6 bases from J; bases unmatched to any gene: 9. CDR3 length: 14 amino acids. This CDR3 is CASRSHRGKPEAFF. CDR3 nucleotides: TGTGCCAGCAGATCCCACAGGGGGAAGCCTGAAGCTTTCTTT.

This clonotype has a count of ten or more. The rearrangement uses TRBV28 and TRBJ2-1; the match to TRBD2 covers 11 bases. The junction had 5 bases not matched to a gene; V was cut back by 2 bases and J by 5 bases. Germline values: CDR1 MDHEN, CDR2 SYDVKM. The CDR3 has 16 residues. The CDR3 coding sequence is TGTGCCAGCAGTTTACCTACTAGCGGGGGAAACAATGAGCAGTTCTTC. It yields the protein CASSLPTSGGNNEQFF.

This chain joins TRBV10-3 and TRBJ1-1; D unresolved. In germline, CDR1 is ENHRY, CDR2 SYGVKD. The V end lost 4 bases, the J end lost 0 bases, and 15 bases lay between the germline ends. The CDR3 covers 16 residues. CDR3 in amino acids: CAISAWGIGLNTEAFF. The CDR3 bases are TGTGCCATCAGTGCTTGGGGTATCGGGTTGAACACTGAAGCTTTCTTT.

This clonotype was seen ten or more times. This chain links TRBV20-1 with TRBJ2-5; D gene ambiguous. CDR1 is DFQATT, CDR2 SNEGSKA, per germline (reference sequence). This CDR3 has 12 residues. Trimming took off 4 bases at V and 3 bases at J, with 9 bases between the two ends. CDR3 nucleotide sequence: TGCAGTGCTAAACCCCCCGAAGAGACCCAGTACTTC. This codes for CSAKPPEETQYF.

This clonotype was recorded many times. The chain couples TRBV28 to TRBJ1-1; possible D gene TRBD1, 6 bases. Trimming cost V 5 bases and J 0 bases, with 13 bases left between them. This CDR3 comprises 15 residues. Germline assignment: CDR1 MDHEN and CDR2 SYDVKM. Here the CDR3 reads CASSPSDRMNTEAFF. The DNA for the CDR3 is TGTGCCAGCAGTCCCTCGGACAGAATGAACACTGAAGCTTTCTTT.

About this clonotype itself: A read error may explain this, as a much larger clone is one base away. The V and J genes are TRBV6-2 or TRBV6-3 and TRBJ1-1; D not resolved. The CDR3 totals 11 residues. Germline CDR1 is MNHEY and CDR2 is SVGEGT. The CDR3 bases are TGTGCCAGCAGAATTAACACTGTAGCTTTCTTT. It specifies CASRINTVAFF.

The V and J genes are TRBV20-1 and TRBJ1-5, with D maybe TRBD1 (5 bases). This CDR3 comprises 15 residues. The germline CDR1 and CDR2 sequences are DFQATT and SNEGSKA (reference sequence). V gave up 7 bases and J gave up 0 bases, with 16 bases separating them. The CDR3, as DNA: TGCAGTGTGGGGCGTGGTGGGAATAGCAATCAGCCCCAGCATTTT. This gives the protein CSVGRGGNSNQPQHF.

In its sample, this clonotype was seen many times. CDR3 in amino acids: CSARDLKGPGETQYF. Written as DNA, the CDR3 is TGCAGTGCTAGAGATCTAAAGGGGCCGGGTGAGACCCAGTACTTC. The J gene is TRBJ2-5, the V gene TRBV20-1, with D tentatively TRBD1 (5 bases). CDR1 is DFQATT, CDR2 SNEGSKA, per germline (reference sequence). The CDR3 contains 15 residues. V lost 0 bases to trimming and J lost 5 bases, with 16 bases between them.

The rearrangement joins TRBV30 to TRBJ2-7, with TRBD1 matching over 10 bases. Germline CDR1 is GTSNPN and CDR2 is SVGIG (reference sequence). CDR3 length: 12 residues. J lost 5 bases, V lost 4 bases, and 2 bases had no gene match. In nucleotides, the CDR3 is TGTGCCTGGACGGGACAGGGGCACGAGCAGTACTTC. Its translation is CAWTGQGHEQYF. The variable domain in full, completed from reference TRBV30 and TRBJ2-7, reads SQTIHQWPATLVQPVGSPLSLECTVEGTSNPNLYWYRQAAGRGLQLLFYSVGIGQISSEVPQNLSASRPQDRQFILSSKKLLLSDSGFYLCAWTGQGHEQYFGPGTRLTVT.

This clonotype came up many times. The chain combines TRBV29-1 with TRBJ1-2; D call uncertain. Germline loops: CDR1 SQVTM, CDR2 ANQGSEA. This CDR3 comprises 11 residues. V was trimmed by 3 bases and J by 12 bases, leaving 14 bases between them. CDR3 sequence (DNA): TGCAGCGTTGATTCCGGCCCGAAGCACACCTTC. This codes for CSVDSGPKHTF.

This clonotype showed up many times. As DNA, the CDR3 is TGTGCCAGCAGTGAACTTAATGTGTCCGAGCAGTACTTC. Encoded protein: CASSELNVSEQYF. The rearrangement uses TRBV2 and TRBJ2-7; no firm D call. Germline V gene data show CDR1 as SNHLY and CDR2 as FYNNEI. Trimming cost V 2 bases and J 6 bases, with 11 bases left between them. The CDR3 covers 13 residues.

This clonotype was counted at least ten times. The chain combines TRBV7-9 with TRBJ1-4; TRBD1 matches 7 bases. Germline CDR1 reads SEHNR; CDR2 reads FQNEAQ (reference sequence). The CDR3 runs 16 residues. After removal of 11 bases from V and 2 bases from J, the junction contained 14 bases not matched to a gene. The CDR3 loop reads CASSGQARATNEKLFF. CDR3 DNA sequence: TGTGCCTCCAGTGGACAGGCCAGAGCGACTAATGAAAAACTGTTTTTT. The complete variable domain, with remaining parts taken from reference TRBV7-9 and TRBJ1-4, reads DTGVSQNPRHKITKRGQNVTFRCDPISEHNRLYWYRQTLGQGPEFLTYFQNEAQLEKSRLLSDRFSAERPKGSFSTLEIQRTEQGDSAMYLCASSGQARATNEKLFFGSGTQLSVL.

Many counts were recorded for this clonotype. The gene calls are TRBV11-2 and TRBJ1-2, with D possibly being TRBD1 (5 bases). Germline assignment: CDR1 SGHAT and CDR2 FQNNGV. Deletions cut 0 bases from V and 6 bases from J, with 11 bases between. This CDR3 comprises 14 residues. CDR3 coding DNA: TGTGCCAGCAGCTTAGATCAAGGGGAGGATGGCTACACCTTC. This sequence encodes CASSLDQGEDGYTF.

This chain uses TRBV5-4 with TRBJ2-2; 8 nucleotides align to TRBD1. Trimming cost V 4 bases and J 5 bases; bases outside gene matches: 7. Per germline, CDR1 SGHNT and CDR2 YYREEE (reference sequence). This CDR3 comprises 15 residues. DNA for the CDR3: TGTGCCAGCAGCCTGCAGGGGGCACGGACCGGGGAGCTGTTTTTT. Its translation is CASSLQGARTGELFF.